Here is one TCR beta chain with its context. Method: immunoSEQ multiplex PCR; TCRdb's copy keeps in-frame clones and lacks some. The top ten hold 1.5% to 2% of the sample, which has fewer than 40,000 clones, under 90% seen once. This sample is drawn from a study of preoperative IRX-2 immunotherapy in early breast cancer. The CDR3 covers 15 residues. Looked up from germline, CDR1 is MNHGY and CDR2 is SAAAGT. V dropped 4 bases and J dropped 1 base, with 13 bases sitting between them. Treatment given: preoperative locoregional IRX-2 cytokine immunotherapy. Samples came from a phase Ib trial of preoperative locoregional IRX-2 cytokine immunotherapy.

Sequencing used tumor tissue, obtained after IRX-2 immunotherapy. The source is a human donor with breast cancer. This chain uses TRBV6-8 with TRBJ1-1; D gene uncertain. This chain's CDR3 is CASSLNSRSNTEAFF. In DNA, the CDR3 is TGTGCCAGCAGTTTGAACAGTCGTTCGAACACTGAAGCTTTCTTT.